These 24 T cell receptor beta chains share one sample of origin, sequenced in a study of blood T cell repertoires in COVID-19. Measured with immunoSEQ multiplex PCR; TCRdb has only the in-frame clones, and not every one. Seen here are about 200,000 clones, more than 75% observed once, and the top ten hold 5% to 6.5%. The sequenced sample was peripheral blood. The source of these receptors is a man older than 75 with acute or convalescent COVID-19.

The CDR3 DNA reads TGTGCCGGGACAGAAGCGAACACCGGGGAGCTGTTTTTT. Translating gives CAGTEANTGELFF. The V and J genes are TRBV30 and TRBJ2-2; TRBD1 aligns across 7 bases. CDR1 GTSNPN and CDR2 SVGIG come from the germline V gene (reference sequence). After removal of 8 bases from V and 0 bases from J, the junction contained 3 bases not matched to a gene. The CDR3 spans 13 residues.

The gene calls are TRBV28 and TRBJ1-5, with a possible D match to TRBD1 (5 bases). Germline loops: CDR1 MDHEN, CDR2 SYDVKM. V was shortened by 2 bases and J by 0 bases, with 11 bases between the two germline ends. The CDR3 length is 16 residues. The CDR3 region is CASSLTGIYSNQPQHF. CDR3 DNA: TGTGCCAGCAGTTTAACAGGCATTTATAGCAATCAGCCCCAGCATTTT.

DNA for the CDR3: TGTGCCAGCAGTGGGCTGCCACAAGAGACCCAGTACTTC. The encoded protein is CASSGLPQETQYF. V gene TRBV28 combines with J gene TRBJ2-5, with unresolved D. The germline V gene encodes CDR1 MDHEN and CDR2 SYDVKM. This CDR3 region has 13 residues. The ends were cut back, 5 bases at V and 2 bases at J, with 9 bases in the middle.

The count of this clone is one. The chain carries TRBV6-5 and TRBJ1-5; D remains unclear. There are 14 residues in the CDR3. Trimming took 6 bases from V and 6 from J, leaving 15 bases between them. Germline V gene lookup returns CDR1 MNHEY and CDR2 SVGAGI. This CDR3 reads CASSGSDRGQPQHF. The CDR3 region has the DNA TGTGCCAGCAGCGGCTCCGATCGGGGTCAGCCCCAGCATTTT.

The rearrangement links TRBV6-2 or TRBV6-3 to TRBJ1-5, with 7 bases fitting TRBD1. Germline values: CDR1 MNHEY, CDR2 SVGEGT. The CDR3 consists of 15 residues. V lost 0 bases to trimming and J lost 6 bases; unmatched junction nucleotides: 5. CDR3 DNA sequence: TGTGCCAGCAGTTACTCATACAGGGGAGTTCAGCCCCAGCATTTT. Translated, it gives CASSYSYRGVQPQHF.

V is TRBV30 and J is TRBJ2-2, with D possibly being TRBD1 (6 bases). Germline CDR1 is GTSNPN and CDR2 is SVGIG (reference sequence). V lost 4 bases and J 6 bases, leaving 12 bases between the germline ends. The CDR3 is 13 amino acids. The CDR3: CAWTAQGPGELFF. CDR3 DNA sequence: TGTGCCTGGACCGCCCAGGGGCCCGGGGAGCTGTTTTTT.

The genes are TRBV14 and TRBJ1-1; D remains ambiguous. Looked up from germline, CDR1 is SGHDN and CDR2 is FVKESK. Trimming took off 3 bases at V and 11 bases at J, with 13 bases between the two ends. The CDR3 runs 12 residues. The CDR3 here is CASSHYLSWAFF. In DNA, the CDR3 is TGTGCCAGCAGCCACTACCTCTCTTGGGCTTTCTTT.

The rearrangement uses TRBV28 and TRBJ2-5, with 8 nucleotides matching TRBD2. There are 13 residues in the CDR3. From germline, CDR1 is MDHEN and CDR2 SYDVKM. Germline trimming cut 6 bases from V and 1 base from J; bases unmatched to any gene: 1. CDR3 amino acids: CASSGGGQETQYF. The CDR3 DNA reads as TGTGCCAGCAGCGGGGGGGGCCAAGAGACCCAGTACTTC. The whole variable domain, remainder taken from reference TRBV28 and TRBJ2-5, is DVKVTQSSRYLVKRTGEKVFLECVQDMDHENMFWYRQDPGLGLRLIYFSYDVKMKEKGDIPEGYSVSREKKERFSLILESASTNQTSMYLCASSGGGQETQYFGPGTRLLVL.

The sample holds one count of this clone. The CDR3 DNA sequence: TGTGCCAGCAGTCCTACAGGGTTGCACGAGCAGTACTTC. Encoded protein: CASSPTGLHEQYF. The chain recombines TRBV27 with TRBJ2-7; the D gene is possibly TRBD1 (6 bases). This CDR3 is 13 amino acids long. Germline CDR1 reads MNHEY; CDR2 reads SMNVEV (reference sequence). With 5 bases removed from V and 5 bases from J, the gap between germline ends came to 13 bases.

V and J are TRBV10-3 and TRBJ2-7, with TRBD2 matching over 10 bases. V trimming: 9 bases; J trimming: 0 bases; junction bases outside the gene matches: 8. Per the germline V gene, CDR1 is ENHRY and CDR2 is SYGVKD. The CDR3 runs 15 residues. The CDR3 reads CAISSGTSDSYEQYV. In DNA form, the CDR3 reads TGTGCCATTTCAAGCGGGACTAGCGACTCCTACGAGCAGTACGTC.

This clone has only a few counts. The rearrangement links TRBV3-1 (or the pseudogene TRBV3-2) to TRBJ2-3; unclear D gene. The V end lost 4 bases, the J end lost 2 bases, and 7 bases lay between the germline ends. CDR3 size: 13 residues. Germline V gene lookup returns CDR1 LGHDT and CDR2 YNNKEL (reference sequence). CDR3 DNA: TGTGCCAGCAGCCCGGTCTTCACAGATACGCAGTATTTT. This codes for CASSPVFTDTQYF.

This clone has only one observation. This rearrangement joins TRBV5-1 to TRBJ2-1; TRBD1 matches 12 bases. The CDR3 runs to 16 residues. Germline-derived CDR1 and CDR2 are SGHRS and YFSETQ. V lost 4 bases, J lost 10 bases, and 12 bases stayed unmatched. The CDR3 is CASSPVGTGGAREQFF. CDR3 coding DNA: TGCGCCAGCAGCCCAGTCGGGACAGGGGGCGCGAGGGAGCAGTTCTTC.

V is TRBV6-6 and J is TRBJ1-4; D unresolved. From germline, CDR1 is MNHNY and CDR2 SVGAGI (reference sequence). The CDR3 runs 15 residues. Trimming shortened V by 5 bases and J by 3 bases, and 13 bases separated the two germline ends. CDR3 protein: CASSTPRVSNEKLFF. In nucleotides, the CDR3 is TGTGCCAGCAGTACCCCTCGCGTCTCTAATGAAAAACTGTTTTTT.

This clone was seen only once. This rearrangement joins TRBV6-6 to TRBJ1-1; 7 nucleotides line up with TRBD1. With V trimmed by 5 bases and J by 1 base, 4 bases remained unmatched. CDR3 size: 14 residues. The germline CDR1 and CDR2 sequences are MNHNY and SVGAGI (reference sequence). The chain's CDR3 is CASSVQGRNTEAFF. The CDR3 nucleotides read TGTGCCAGCAGTGTACAGGGGCGGAACACTGAAGCTTTCTTT.

CDR3 bases: TGCGCCAGCAGCCAAACTTCGTTTAGCTCCTACAATGAGCAGTTCTTC. Translation: CASSQTSFSSYNEQFF. The V call is TRBV4-1, the J call TRBJ2-1; D is undetermined. CDR3 size: 16 residues. Per the germline V gene, CDR1 is MGHRA and CDR2 is YSYEKL. The ends were cut back, 2 bases at V and 0 bases at J, with 11 bases in the middle.

The chain couples TRBV11-2 to TRBJ2-2, with 11 bases aligning to TRBD2. The CDR3 extends over 15 amino acids. V dropped 6 bases and J dropped 6; count of bases not matched to a gene: 6. Germline V gene lookup returns CDR1 SGHAT and CDR2 FQNNGV. In DNA, the CDR3 is TGTGCCAGCAGTCCAACTAGCGGGAGTGCCGGGGAGCTGTTTTTT. This sequence encodes CASSPTSGSAGELFF.

This clone was observed a single time. The genes are TRBV5-1 and TRBJ2-3; no clear D. Germline CDR1 SGHRS, CDR2 YFSETQ. V was trimmed by 0 bases and J by 0 bases, leaving 8 bases between them. The length of the CDR3 is 15 residues. CDR3 nucleotides: TGCGCCAGCAGCTTGGACGGTACTAGCACAGATACGCAGTATTTT. Its protein is CASSLDGTSTDTQYF.

The chain joins TRBV10-3 to TRBJ1-2; TRBD1 agrees at 8 bases. CDR3 size: 13 residues. Germline V lookup: CDR1 ENHRY, CDR2 SYGVKD. Trimming took 10 bases from V and 3 from J; bases not matched to a gene: 7. The CDR3: CATRTGTDYGYTF. DNA for the CDR3: TGTGCCACACGGACAGGGACGGACTATGGCTACACCTTC.

V usage is TRBV7-2 and J usage is TRBJ2-4; the match to TRBD1 covers 10 bases. The CDR3 sequence is 15 residues long. CDR1 SGHTA and CDR2 FQGNSA come from the germline V gene. With 5 bases clipped from V and 8 bases from J, the junction kept 9 bases outside the gene matches. DNA of the CDR3: TGTGCCAGCAGCACGCGACAGGGGGCGCGGGACATTCAGTACTTC. Translated, it gives CASSTRQGARDIQYF.

The chain is built from TRBV30 and TRBJ2-5, with D maybe TRBD1 (7 bases). The CDR3 has 13 amino acids. Germline V gene data show CDR1 as GTSNPN and CDR2 as SVGIG (reference sequence). V was shortened by 3 bases and J by 7 bases, with 15 bases between the two germline ends. The CDR3 DNA reads as TGTGCCTGGAGCGGAGGGGGCGCGGGGACCCAGTACTTC. Its translation is CAWSGGGAGTQYF.

In this sample, this clone turned up a few times. V usage is TRBV7-8 and J usage is TRBJ1-1, with D perhaps TRBD1 (5 bases). V shed 5 bases and J shed 0 bases, with 10 bases lying between them. Germline V lookup: CDR1 SGHVS, CDR2 FQNEAQ. The CDR3 has 14 residues. The CDR3 DNA is TGTGCCAGCAGCCCGCAGGGAATGAACACTGAAGCTTTCTTT. It translates to CASSPQGMNTEAFF.

The V and J genes are TRBV7-2 and TRBJ1-6; 10 positions match TRBD1. The CDR3 contains 14 residues. The trim removed 3 bases at V and 10 bases at J, leaving 3 bases unmatched. Per germline, CDR1 SGHTA and CDR2 FQGNSA. Written as DNA, the CDR3 is TGTGCCAGCAGCTTTAGGACAGGGGGGTCACCCCTCCACTTT. It translates to CASSFRTGGSPLHF.

This chain uses TRBV19 with TRBJ2-1, with 7 bases that match TRBD2. Germline V lookup: CDR1 LNHDA, CDR2 SQIVND (reference sequence). With V trimmed by 5 bases and J by 0 bases, 7 bases remained unmatched. CDR3 length: 16 amino acids. The CDR3 sequence: CASSSHGRSSYNEQFF. The CDR3 coding sequence is TGTGCCAGTAGTTCCCACGGGAGGAGCTCCTACAATGAGCAGTTCTTC.

The chain links TRBV10-3 to TRBJ2-2, with 8 bases matching TRBD2. The trim removed 2 bases at V and 4 bases at J, leaving 3 bases unmatched. This CDR3 region has 15 residues. CDR1 is ENHRY, CDR2 SYGVKD, per germline. The CDR3 here is CAISEGGRSTGELFF. CDR3 sequence (DNA): TGTGCCATCAGTGAGGGCGGGAGGAGCACCGGGGAGCTGTTTTTT.